The entry below gives a single TCR beta chain sequence along with its context. The data stem from a study of shared clonotypes between healthy human individuals. Trimming at V came to 5 bases and at J to 2 bases, leaving 6 bases not matched to a gene. Germline V lookup: CDR1 SGHTA, CDR2 FQGTGA. This CDR3 has 16 amino acids. Method: immunoSEQ multiplex PCR; TCRdb's copy keeps in-frame clones and lacks some. The data contain around 2.5 million clones, 93% of them singletons. Sample: naive CD4+ T cells from PBMCs. Sample subset: CD45RA+ positively selected. The rearrangement links TRBV7-3 to TRBJ2-3, with 11 bases identical to TRBD2. The receptor was derived from a young man in good health. Some clones in this sample may be carry-over from other donors' samples. Written as DNA, the CDR3 is TGTGCCAGCAGCCCCGTAGCGGGAGGGCCCACAGATACGCAGTATTTT. It codes for CASSPVAGGPTDTQYF. The whole variable domain, remainder taken from reference TRBV7-3 and TRBJ2-3, is GAGVSQTPSNKVTEKGKYVELRCDPISGHTALYWYRQSLGQGPEFLIYFQGTGAADDSGLPNDRFFAVRPEGSVSTLKIQRTERGDSAVYLCASSPVAGGPTDTQYFGPGTRLTVL.